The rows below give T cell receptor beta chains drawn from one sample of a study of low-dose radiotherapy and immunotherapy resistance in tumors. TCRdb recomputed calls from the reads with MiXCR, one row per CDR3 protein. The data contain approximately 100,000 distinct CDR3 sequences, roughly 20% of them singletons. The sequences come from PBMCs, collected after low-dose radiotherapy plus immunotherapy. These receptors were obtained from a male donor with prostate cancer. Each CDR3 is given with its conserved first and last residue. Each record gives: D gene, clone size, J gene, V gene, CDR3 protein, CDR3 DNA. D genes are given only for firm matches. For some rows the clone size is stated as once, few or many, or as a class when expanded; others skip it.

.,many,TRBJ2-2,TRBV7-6,CASLPRAHTGELFF,TGTGCCAGCCTCCCACGGGCGCACACCGGGGAGCTGTTTTTT
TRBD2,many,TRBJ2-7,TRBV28,CASRSGSSYEQYF,TGTGCCAGCCGGAGCGGGAGCTCCTACGAGCAGTACTTC
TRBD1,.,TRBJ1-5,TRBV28,CASSFSTGGNPQHF,TGTGCCAGCAGTTTCTCGACAGGGGGGAATCCCCAGCATTTT
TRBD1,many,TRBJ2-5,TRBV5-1,CASRFGQGGETQYF,TGCGCCAGCAGATTCGGACAGGGTGGGGAGACCCAGTACTTC
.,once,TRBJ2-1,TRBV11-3,CASSRGLGYNEQFF,TGTGCCAGCAGCCGAGGGCTGGGCTACAATGAGCAGTTCTTC
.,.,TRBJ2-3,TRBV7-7,CASSLTLANTQYF,TGTGCTAGCAGCTTGACACTAGCTAATACGCAGTATTTT
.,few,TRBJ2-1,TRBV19,CASRVGGGEDEQFF,TGTGCCAGTCGCGTGGGCGGGGGCGAGGATGAGCAGTTCTTC
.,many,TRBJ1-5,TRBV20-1,CASGGKDNQPQHF,TGCGCCTCTGGGGGGAAGGACAATCAGCCCCAGCATTTT
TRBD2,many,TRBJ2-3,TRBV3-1,CASSLPFSGGGTDTQYF,TGTGCCAGCAGCCTCCCCTTTAGCGGGGGGGGCACAGATACGCAGTATTTT
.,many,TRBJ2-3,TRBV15,CATSRGQKGTDTQYF,TGTGCCACCAGCAGAGGACAGAAAGGCACAGATACGCAGTATTTT
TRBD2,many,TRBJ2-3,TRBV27,CASSSRGGPSTDTQYF,TGTGCCAGCAGTTCCCGCGGGGGGCCTAGCACAGATACGCAGTATTTT
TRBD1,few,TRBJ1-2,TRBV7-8,CASSQVGQGETGYTF,TGTGCCAGCAGCCAGGTGGGACAGGGGGAAACTGGCTACACCTTC
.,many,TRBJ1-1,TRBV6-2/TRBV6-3,CASSYKEANTEAFF,TGTGCCAGCAGTTACAAGGAAGCGAACACTGAGGCTTTCTTT
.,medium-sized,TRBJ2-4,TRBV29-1,CSVVGEGFKNIQYF,TGCAGCGTTGTGGGAGAGGGTTTCAAAAACATTCAGTACTTC
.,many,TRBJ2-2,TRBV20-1,CSAPRGMAGELFF,TGCAGTGCTCCGAGGGGAATGGCCGGGGAGCTGTTTTTT
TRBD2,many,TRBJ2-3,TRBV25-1,CASSDPGREPDTQYF,TGTGCCAGCAGTGACCCGGGGAGGGAGCCAGATACGCAGTATTTT
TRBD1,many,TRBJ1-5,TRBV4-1,CASSQDRQGWGSNQPQHF,TGCGCCAGCAGCCAAGATCGACAGGGATGGGGGAGCAATCAGCCCCAGCATTTT
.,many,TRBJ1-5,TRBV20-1,CSARLQGGSNQPQHF,TGCAGTGCGAGACTTCAGGGAGGGTCCAATCAGCCCCAGCATTTT
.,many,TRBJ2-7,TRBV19,CASSRSGHLRYEQYF,TGTGCCAGTAGCAGGTCCGGCCACCTTCGGTACGAGCAGTACTTC
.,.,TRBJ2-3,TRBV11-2,CASSFGGRTDTQYF,TGTGCCAGCAGTTTCGGGGGTCGCACAGATACGCAGTATTTT
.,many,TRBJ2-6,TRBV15,CATSVGIGANVLTF,TGTGCCACCAGCGTCGGTATTGGGGCCAACGTCCTGACTTTC
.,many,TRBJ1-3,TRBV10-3,CAISDDWTAASGNTIYF,TGTGCCATCAGTGATGATTGGACAGCCGCCTCTGGAAACACCATATATTTT
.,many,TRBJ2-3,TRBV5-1,CASSFPSTGLLIGSDTQYF,TGCGCCAGCAGCTTCCCCTCTACGGGACTCCTGATCGGGAGTGATACGCAGTATTTT
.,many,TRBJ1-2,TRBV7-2,CASSLGPIQGTFYGYTF,TGTGCCAGCAGCTTAGGGCCCATACAGGGTACTTTTTACGGCTACACCTTC